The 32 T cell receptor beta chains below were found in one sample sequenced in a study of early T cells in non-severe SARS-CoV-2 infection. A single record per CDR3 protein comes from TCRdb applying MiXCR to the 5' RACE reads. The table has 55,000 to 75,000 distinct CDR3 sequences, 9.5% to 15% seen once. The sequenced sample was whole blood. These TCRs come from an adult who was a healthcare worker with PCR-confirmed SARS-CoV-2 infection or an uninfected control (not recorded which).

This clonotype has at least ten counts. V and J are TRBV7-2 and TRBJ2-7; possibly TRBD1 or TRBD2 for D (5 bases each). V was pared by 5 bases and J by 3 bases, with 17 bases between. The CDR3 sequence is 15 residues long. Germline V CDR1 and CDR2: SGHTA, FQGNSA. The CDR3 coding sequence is TGTGCCAGCAGCCGAACCCGGGGACCGTACTACGAGCAGTACTTC. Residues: CASSRTRGPYYEQYF.

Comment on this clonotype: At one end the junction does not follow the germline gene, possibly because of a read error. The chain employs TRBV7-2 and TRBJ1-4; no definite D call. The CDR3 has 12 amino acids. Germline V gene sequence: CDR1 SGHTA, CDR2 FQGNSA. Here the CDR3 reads CASSLADKKLFF. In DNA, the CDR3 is TGTGCCAGCAGTTTAGCAGATAAAAAACTGTTTTTT.

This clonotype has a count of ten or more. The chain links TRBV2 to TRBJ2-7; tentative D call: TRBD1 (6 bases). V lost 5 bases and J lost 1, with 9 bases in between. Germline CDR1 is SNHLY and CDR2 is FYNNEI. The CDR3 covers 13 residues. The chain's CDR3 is CASSRDMSYEQYF. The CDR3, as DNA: TGTGCCAGCAGTAGGGACATGTCCTACGAGCAGTACTTC.

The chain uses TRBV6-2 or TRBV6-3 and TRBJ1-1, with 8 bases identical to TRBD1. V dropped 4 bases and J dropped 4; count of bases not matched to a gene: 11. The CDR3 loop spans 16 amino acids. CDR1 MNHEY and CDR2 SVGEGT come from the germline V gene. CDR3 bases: TGTGCCAGCAGTTCCCCCCGGGACAGGCCGAGCACTGAAGCTTTCTTT. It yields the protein CASSSPRDRPSTEAFF.

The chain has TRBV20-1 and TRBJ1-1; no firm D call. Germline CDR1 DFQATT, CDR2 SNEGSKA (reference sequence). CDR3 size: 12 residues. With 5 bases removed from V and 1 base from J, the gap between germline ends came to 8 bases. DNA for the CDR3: TGCAGTGCTTTCGACAAGAACACTGAAGCTTTCTTT. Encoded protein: CSAFDKNTEAFF.

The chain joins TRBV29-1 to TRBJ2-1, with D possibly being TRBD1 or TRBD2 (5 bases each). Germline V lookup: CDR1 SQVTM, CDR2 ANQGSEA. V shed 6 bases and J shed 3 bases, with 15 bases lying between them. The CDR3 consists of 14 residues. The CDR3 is CSVIQGVYYNEQFF. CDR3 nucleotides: TGCAGCGTCATCCAGGGAGTTTACTACAATGAGCAGTTCTTC.

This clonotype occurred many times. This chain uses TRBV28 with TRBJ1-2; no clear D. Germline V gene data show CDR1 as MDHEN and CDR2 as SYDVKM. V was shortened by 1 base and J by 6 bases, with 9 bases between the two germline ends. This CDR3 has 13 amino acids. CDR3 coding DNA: TGTGCCAGCAGTTTATCAACATCGGATGGCTACACCTTC. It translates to CASSLSTSDGYTF.

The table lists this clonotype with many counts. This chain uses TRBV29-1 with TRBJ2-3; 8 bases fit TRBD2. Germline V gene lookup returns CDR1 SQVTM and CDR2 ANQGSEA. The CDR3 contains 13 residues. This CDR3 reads CSLYDGRGDTQYF. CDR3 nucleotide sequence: TGCAGTTTATACGACGGGAGGGGAGATACGCAGTATTTT.

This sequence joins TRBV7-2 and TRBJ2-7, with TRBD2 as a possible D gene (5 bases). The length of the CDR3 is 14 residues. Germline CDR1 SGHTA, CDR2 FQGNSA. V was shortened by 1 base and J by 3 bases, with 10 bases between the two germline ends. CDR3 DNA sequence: TGTGCCAGCAGCTTAGGACGGGAATACTACGAGCAGTACTTC. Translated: CASSLGREYYEQYF.

CDR3 DNA sequence: TGTGCCAGCAGTCAACGGGAGGGATACAATGAGCAGTTCTTC. It encodes CASSQREGYNEQFF. This rearrangement joins TRBV6-2 or TRBV6-3 to TRBJ2-1; 8 bases match TRBD2. V trimming: 5 bases; J trimming: 4 bases; junction bases outside the gene matches: 4. The CDR3 sequence is 14 residues long. From germline, CDR1 is MNHEY and CDR2 SVGEGT.

The CDR3 DNA reads TGTGCCATCAGCGACAGGGGAGAGACCCAGTACTTC. It codes for CAISDRGETQYF. This chain joins TRBV10-3 and TRBJ2-5; 8 bases are shared with TRBD1. The CDR3 length is 12 residues. Germline V gene data show CDR1 as ENHRY and CDR2 as SYGVKD. Unmatched junction bases numbered 1, after V lost 6 bases and J lost 4 bases.

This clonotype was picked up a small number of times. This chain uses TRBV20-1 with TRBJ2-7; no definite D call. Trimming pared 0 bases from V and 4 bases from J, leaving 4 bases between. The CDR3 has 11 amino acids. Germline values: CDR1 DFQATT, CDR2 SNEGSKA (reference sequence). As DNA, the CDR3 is TGCAGTGCTAGAGAGGTATACGAGCAGTACTTC. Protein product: CSAREVYEQYF.

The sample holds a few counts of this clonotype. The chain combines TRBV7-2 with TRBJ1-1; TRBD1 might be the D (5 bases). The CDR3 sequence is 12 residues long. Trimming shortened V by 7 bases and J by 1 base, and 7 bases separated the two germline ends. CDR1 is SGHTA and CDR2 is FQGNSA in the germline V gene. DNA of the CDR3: TGTGCCAGCACAGACAGGAACACTGAAGCTTTCTTT. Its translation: CASTDRNTEAFF.

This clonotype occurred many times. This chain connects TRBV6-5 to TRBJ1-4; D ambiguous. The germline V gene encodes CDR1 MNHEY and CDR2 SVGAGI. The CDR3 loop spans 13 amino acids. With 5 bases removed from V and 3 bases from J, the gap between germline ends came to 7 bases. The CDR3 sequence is CASSRRANEKLFF. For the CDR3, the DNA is TGTGCCAGCAGTAGAAGGGCTAATGAAAAACTGTTTTTT.

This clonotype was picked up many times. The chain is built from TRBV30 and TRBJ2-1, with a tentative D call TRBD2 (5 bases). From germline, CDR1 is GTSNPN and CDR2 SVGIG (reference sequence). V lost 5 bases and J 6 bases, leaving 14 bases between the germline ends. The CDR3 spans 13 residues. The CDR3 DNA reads TGTGCCTGGCAGTCGGGGTTTAGCAATGAGCAGTTCTTC. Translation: CAWQSGFSNEQFF.

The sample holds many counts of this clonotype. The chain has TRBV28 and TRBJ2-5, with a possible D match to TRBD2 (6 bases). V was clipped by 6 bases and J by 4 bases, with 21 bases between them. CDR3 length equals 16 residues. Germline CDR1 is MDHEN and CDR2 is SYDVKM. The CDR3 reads CASSLALARFGETQYF. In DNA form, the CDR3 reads TGTGCCAGCAGCCTCGCTCTAGCGAGGTTTGGAGAGACCCAGTACTTC.

As DNA, the CDR3 is TGTGCCACCCAGGAGGACAGGGGGATATACGAGCAGTACTTC. This sequence encodes CATQEDRGIYEQYF. This sequence joins TRBV12-3 or TRBV12-4 and TRBJ2-7; 10 bases align to TRBD1. The CDR3 length is 14 residues. V trimming: 10 bases; J trimming: 4 bases; junction bases outside the gene matches: 10.

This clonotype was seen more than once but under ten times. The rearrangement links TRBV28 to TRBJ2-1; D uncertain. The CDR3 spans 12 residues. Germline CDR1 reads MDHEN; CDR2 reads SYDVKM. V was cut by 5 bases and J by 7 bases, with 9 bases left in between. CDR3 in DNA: TGTGCCAGCAGTCCCCGGCGGAATGAGCAGTTCTTC. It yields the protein CASSPRRNEQFF.

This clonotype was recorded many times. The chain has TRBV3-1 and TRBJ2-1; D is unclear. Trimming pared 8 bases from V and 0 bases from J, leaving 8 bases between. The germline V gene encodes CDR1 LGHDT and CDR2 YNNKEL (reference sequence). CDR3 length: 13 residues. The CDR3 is CASSRGSYNEQFF. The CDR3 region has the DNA TGTGCCAGCTCACGCGGCTCCTACAATGAGCAGTTCTTC.

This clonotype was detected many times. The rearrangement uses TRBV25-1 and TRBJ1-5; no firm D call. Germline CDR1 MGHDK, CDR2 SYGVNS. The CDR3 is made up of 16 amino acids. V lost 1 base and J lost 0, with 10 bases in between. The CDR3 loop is CASSESPLYSNQPQHF. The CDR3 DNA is TGTGCCAGCAGTGAATCACCCCTTTATAGCAATCAGCCCCAGCATTTT.

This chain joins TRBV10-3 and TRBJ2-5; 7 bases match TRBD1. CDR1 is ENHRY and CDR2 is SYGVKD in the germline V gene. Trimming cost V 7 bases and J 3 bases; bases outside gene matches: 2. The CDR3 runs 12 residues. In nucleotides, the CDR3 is TGTGCCATCAAGGGGGCAGAAGAGACCCAGTACTTC. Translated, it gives CAIKGAEETQYF.

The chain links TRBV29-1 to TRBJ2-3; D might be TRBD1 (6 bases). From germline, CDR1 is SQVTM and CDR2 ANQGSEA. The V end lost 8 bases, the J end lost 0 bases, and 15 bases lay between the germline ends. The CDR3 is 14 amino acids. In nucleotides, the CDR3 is TGCAGCATTAAAGGGGGTTTAAGCACAGATACGCAGTATTTT. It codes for CSIKGGLSTDTQYF.

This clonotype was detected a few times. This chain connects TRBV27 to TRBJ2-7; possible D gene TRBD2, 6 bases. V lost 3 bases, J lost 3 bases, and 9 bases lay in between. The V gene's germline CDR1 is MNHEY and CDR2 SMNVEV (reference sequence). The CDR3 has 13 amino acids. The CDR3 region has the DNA TGTGCCAGCAGTTTCCAGGGAGGCTACGAGCAGTACTTC. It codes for CASSFQGGYEQYF.

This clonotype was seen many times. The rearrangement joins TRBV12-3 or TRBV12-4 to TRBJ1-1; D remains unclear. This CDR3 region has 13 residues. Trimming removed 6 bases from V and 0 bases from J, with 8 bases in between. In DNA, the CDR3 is TGTGCCAGCAGCCCGACTGTGAACACTGAAGCTTTCTTT. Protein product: CASSPTVNTEAFF.

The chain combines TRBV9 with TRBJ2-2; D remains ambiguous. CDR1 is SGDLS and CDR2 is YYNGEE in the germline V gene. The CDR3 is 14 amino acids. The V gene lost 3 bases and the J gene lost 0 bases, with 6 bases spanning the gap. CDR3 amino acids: CASSAPSNTGELFF. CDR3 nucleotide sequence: TGTGCCAGCAGCGCCCCTTCGAACACCGGGGAGCTGTTTTTT. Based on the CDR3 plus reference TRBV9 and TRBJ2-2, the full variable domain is DSGVTQTPKHLITATGQRVTLRCSPRSGDLSVYWYQQSLDQGLQFLIQYYNGEERAKGNILERFSAQQFPDLHSELNLSSLELGDSALYFCASSAPSNTGELFFGEGSRLTVL.

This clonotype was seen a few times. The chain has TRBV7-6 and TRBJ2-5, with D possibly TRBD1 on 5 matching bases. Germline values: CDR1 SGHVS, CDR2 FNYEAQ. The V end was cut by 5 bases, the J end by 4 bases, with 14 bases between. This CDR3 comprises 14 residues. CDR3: CASSAGPRLETQYF. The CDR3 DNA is TGTGCCAGCAGCGCAGGGCCTCGATTAGAGACCCAGTACTTC.

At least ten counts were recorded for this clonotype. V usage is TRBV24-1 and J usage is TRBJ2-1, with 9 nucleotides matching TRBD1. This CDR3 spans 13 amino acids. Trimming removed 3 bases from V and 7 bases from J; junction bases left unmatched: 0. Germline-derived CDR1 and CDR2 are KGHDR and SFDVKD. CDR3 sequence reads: CATSDGTGNEQFF. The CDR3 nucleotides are TGTGCCACCAGTGATGGGACAGGGAATGAGCAGTTCTTC.

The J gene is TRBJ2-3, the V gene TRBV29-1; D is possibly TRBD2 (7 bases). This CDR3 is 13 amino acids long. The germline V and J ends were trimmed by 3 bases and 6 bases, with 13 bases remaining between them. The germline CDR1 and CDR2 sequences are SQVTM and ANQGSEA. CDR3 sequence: CSVEGGAGDTQYF. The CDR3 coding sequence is TGCAGCGTTGAGGGGGGGGCCGGCGATACGCAGTATTTT.

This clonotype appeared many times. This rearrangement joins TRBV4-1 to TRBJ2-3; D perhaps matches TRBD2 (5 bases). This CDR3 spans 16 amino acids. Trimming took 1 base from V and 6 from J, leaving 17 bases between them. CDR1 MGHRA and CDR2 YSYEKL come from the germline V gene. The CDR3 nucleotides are TGCGCCAGCAGCCAAGTCGGGGAATCCGATCAGGATACGCAGTATTTT. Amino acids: CASSQVGESDQDTQYF.

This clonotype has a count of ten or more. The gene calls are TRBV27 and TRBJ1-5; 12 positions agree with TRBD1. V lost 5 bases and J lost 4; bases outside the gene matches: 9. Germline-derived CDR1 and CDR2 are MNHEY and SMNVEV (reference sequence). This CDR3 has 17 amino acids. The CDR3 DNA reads TGTGCCAGCAGTCCTAGGCGGGACAGGGGGCAGAATCAGCCCCAGCATTTT. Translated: CASSPRRDRGQNQPQHF.

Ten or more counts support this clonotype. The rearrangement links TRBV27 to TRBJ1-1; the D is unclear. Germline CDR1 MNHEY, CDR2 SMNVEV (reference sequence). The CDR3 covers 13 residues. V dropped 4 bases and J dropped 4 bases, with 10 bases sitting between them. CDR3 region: CASSSPPRTEAFF. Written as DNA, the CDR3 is TGTGCCAGCAGTTCCCCGCCCCGCACTGAAGCTTTCTTT.

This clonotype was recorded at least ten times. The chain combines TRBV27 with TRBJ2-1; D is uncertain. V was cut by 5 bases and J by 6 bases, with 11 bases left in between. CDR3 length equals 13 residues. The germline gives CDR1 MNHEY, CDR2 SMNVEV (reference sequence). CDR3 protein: CASSRRMRNEQFF. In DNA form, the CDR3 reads TGTGCCAGCAGTCGACGTATGCGCAATGAGCAGTTCTTC.